This passage covers 31 T cell receptor beta chains from one sample sequenced in a study of blood T cell repertoires in COVID-19. TCRdb's copy holds only in-frame clones and misses some; the assay was immunoSEQ multiplex PCR. The top ten clones hold approximately 10% of a sample with some 190,000 clones, roughly 84% of them seen once. The source material was peripheral blood. Receptors were obtained from a woman aged 80 or over with active or convalescent COVID-19.

This clone was counted a few times. The chain's CDR3 is CASSLSQEQFF. The CDR3, as DNA: TGTGCCAGCAGCTTGAGCCAAGAGCAGTTCTTC. This chain connects TRBV5-4 to TRBJ2-1, with no clear D. The CDR3 is 11 amino acids. Trimming left V 1 base short and J 10 bases short, with 6 bases between. CDR1 is SGHNT, CDR2 YYREEE, per germline (reference sequence).

This clone has just a few counts. This chain links TRBV5-1 with TRBJ2-2, with 8 bases lining up with TRBD2. V shed 1 base and J 2 bases; nucleotides not matched to a gene: 16. The CDR3 extends over 20 amino acids. The germline V gene has CDR1 SGHRS and CDR2 YFSETQ. DNA of the CDR3: TGCGCCAGCAGCTTGACCGGGACTAGAACTGGTGGGATAAACACCGGGGAGCTGTTTTTT. Translation gives CASSLTGTRTGGINTGELFF.

The chain couples TRBV7-8 to TRBJ2-1; TRBD2 matches at 10 bases. CDR1 SGHVS and CDR2 FQNEAQ come from the germline V gene. The ends lost 7 bases at V and 3 bases at J; junction bases unmatched: 12. This CDR3 has 17 residues. The CDR3 loop reads CASIVNPSSGSYNEQFF. The CDR3 DNA sequence: TGTGCCAGCATCGTCAACCCCTCTAGCGGGAGCTACAATGAGCAGTTCTTC.

The chain links TRBV9 to TRBJ2-1; the match to TRBD2 covers 11 bases. Trimming at V came to 4 bases and at J to 4 bases, leaving 4 bases not matched to a gene. Per the germline V gene, CDR1 is SGDLS and CDR2 is YYNGEE. The CDR3 has 15 amino acids. CDR3 sequence reads: CASSSRTSGYNEQFF. Here the CDR3 DNA reads TGTGCCAGCAGCTCCCGGACTAGCGGGTACAATGAGCAGTTCTTC.

The J gene is TRBJ2-2, the V gene TRBV7-8; possible D gene TRBD2, 6 bases. The V gene lost 8 bases and the J gene lost 3 bases, with 13 bases spanning the gap. In germline, CDR1 is SGHVS, CDR2 FQNEAQ. The CDR3 is 14 residues long. The CDR3: CASREWGDTGELFF. The CDR3 coding sequence is TGTGCCAGCCGTGAGTGGGGGGACACCGGGGAGCTGTTTTTT.

This clone was seen just once. This chain uses TRBV6-5 with TRBJ2-2; D remains unclear. The V gene lost 7 bases and the J gene lost 8 bases, with 14 bases spanning the gap. The CDR3 contains 13 residues. The germline gives CDR1 MNHEY, CDR2 SVGAGI. Here the CDR3 reads CASNLLGRGELFF. CDR3 nucleotide sequence: TGTGCCAGCAATCTACTGGGCAGGGGGGAGCTGTTTTTT.

The chain uses TRBV27 and TRBJ2-7, with D maybe TRBD2 (7 bases). The CDR3 has 14 amino acids. The germline V and J ends were trimmed by 8 bases and 0 bases, with 14 bases remaining between them. Germline CDR1 reads MNHEY; CDR2 reads SMNVEV (reference sequence). CDR3 sequence reads: CASGRRGASYEQYF. In DNA form, the CDR3 reads TGTGCCAGCGGAAGACGGGGGGCCTCCTACGAGCAGTACTTC.

The chain recombines TRBV2 with TRBJ1-5; a weak D match, TRBD1 (5 bases). V was shortened by 5 bases and J by 7 bases, with 15 bases between the two germline ends. Germline V lookup: CDR1 SNHLY, CDR2 FYNNEI. The CDR3 totals 14 residues. In DNA form, the CDR3 reads TGTGCCAGCAGTAATATTCAGGGAGGCCAGCCCCAGCATTTT. Amino acid sequence: CASSNIQGGQPQHF.

This chain uses TRBV7-8 with TRBJ1-2, with D unclear. The germline CDR1 and CDR2 sequences are SGHVS and FQNEAQ. V was shortened by 5 bases and J by 7 bases, with 17 bases between the two germline ends. The CDR3 is 14 residues long. The CDR3 loop reads CASSPEGPEGGYTF. CDR3 coding DNA: TGTGCCAGCAGCCCCGAGGGCCCTGAGGGTGGCTACACCTTC.

The chain joins TRBV4-1 to TRBJ1-1; 8 bases line up with TRBD1. Trimming at V came to 7 bases and at J to 5 bases, leaving 12 bases not matched to a gene. CDR1 is MGHRA, CDR2 YSYEKL, per germline. This CDR3 is 15 amino acids long. The CDR3 DNA reads TGCGCCAGCAAGGGGACAGGCCGTCAGGGTACTGAAGCTTTCTTT. It specifies CASKGTGRQGTEAFF.

The chain joins TRBV7-9 to TRBJ2-1, with TRBD1 matching 8 bases. Germline CDR1 SEHNR, CDR2 FQNEAQ (reference sequence). With V trimmed by 4 bases and J by 2 bases, 4 bases remained unmatched. The CDR3 runs to 15 residues. CDR3 in amino acids: CASSSGQGTYNEQFF. The CDR3 bases are TGTGCCAGCAGCTCAGGACAGGGAACCTACAATGAGCAGTTCTTC.

The count of this clone is one. The rearrangement joins TRBV4-1 to TRBJ2-7; TRBD2 is a possible D gene (5 bases). There are 17 residues in the CDR3. Germline loops: CDR1 MGHRA, CDR2 YSYEKL. Trimming removed 2 bases at V and 5 bases at J, with 22 bases between. The DNA for the CDR3 is TGCGCCAGCAGCCAACTATCTCGAGGGAAATTTCGTGACGAGCAGTACTTC. This encodes CASSQLSRGKFRDEQYF.

The chain couples TRBV5-1 to TRBJ2-5; TRBD1 matches at 8 bases. The CDR3 totals 16 residues. Trimming at V came to 0 bases and at J to 5 bases, leaving 9 bases not matched to a gene. The V gene's germline CDR1 is SGHRS and CDR2 YFSETQ. CDR3 sequence reads: CASSLAPRTGTETQYF. The CDR3 nucleotides read TGCGCCAGCAGCTTGGCCCCCCGGACAGGGACCGAGACCCAGTACTTC. The complete variable domain, with remaining parts taken from reference TRBV5-1 and TRBJ2-5, reads KAGVTQTPRYLIKTRGQQVTLSCSPISGHRSVSWYQQTPGQGLQFLFEYFSETQRNKGNFPGRFSGRQFSNSRSEMNVSTLELGDSALYLCASSLAPRTGTETQYFGPGTRLLVL.

This chain connects TRBV10-1 to TRBJ2-7, with 8 bases matching TRBD1. The CDR3 length is 15 residues. Germline loops: CDR1 WNHNN, CDR2 SYGVQD (reference sequence). J gave up 7 bases and V 3 bases, and 11 bases lay outside the gene matches. The CDR3: CASSENGQGWGEQYF. CDR3 bases: TGCGCCAGCAGTGAAAACGGACAGGGATGGGGAGAGCAGTACTTC.

V gene TRBV27 combines with J gene TRBJ1-2; D call uncertain. V was shortened by 3 bases and J by 2 bases, with 7 bases between the two germline ends. This CDR3 has 13 residues. The V gene's germline CDR1 is MNHEY and CDR2 SMNVEV (reference sequence). CDR3 region: CASSLSENYGYTF. The CDR3 DNA follows: TGTGCCAGCAGTTTGTCTGAGAACTATGGCTACACCTTC.

The chain recombines TRBV6-2 or TRBV6-3 with TRBJ2-6, with 8 nucleotides matching TRBD1. Germline-derived CDR1 and CDR2 are MNHEY and SVGEGT. Unmatched junction bases numbered 6, after V lost 5 bases and J lost 3 bases. The CDR3 loop spans 16 amino acids. The CDR3 coding sequence is TGTGCCAGCAGTGGTCCAGGGGGCGGTGGGGCCAACGTCCTGACTTTC. It codes for CASSGPGGGGANVLTF.

The chain combines TRBV9 with TRBJ2-6, with D possibly TRBD1 on 7 matching bases. Between the trimmed V and J ends, which lost 4 bases and 2 bases, there was a span of 10 bases. This CDR3 has 15 amino acids. The germline V gene has CDR1 SGDLS and CDR2 YYNGEE. CDR3 sequence: CASSPRGAGANVLTF. The CDR3 DNA sequence: TGTGCCAGCAGCCCCAGGGGGGCTGGGGCCAACGTCCTGACTTTC.

CDR3 in amino acids: CASSVSRGTDAFF. CDR3 sequence (DNA): TGTGCCAGCAGCGTTAGTAGGGGCACAGATGCTTTCTTT. The chain uses TRBV7-3 and TRBJ1-1; TRBD1 is a possible D gene (5 bases). The germline V gene has CDR1 SGHTA and CDR2 FQGTGA. This CDR3 contains 13 residues. V was pared by 5 bases and J by 11 bases, with 18 bases between.

The CDR3 DNA reads as TGTGCCAGTAGCCCTAGCGGGAGTTGGGAGACCCAGTACTTC. Its protein is CASSPSGSWETQYF. The chain recombines TRBV19 with TRBJ2-5, with 10 bases fitting TRBD2. The junction had 6 bases not matched to a gene; V was cut back by 6 bases and J by 5 bases. This CDR3 is 14 amino acids long. Germline CDR1 LNHDA, CDR2 SQIVND (reference sequence). Full variable domain (rest looked up from reference TRBV19 and TRBJ2-5): DGGITQSPKYLFRKEGQNVTLSCEQNLNHDAMYWYRQDPGQGLRLIYYSQIVNDFQKGDIAEGYSVSREKKESFPLTVTSAQKNPTAFYLCASSPSGSWETQYFGPGTRLLVL.

With regard to this clone: Other DNA sequences in this sample translate to the same CDR3. The J gene is TRBJ2-2, the V gene TRBV7-2; the match to TRBD2 covers 15 bases. This CDR3 contains 17 residues. Per the germline V gene, CDR1 is SGHTA and CDR2 is FQGNSA. Germline trimming cut 3 bases from V and 5 bases from J; bases unmatched to any gene: 4. CDR3 loop: CASSLGLAGGGTGELFF. CDR3 bases: TGTGCCAGCAGCTTGGGACTAGCGGGAGGAGGGACCGGGGAGCTGTTTTTT. The entire variable domain, with the rest obtained from reference TRBV7-2 and TRBJ2-2, is as follows: GAGVSQSPSNKVTEKGKDVELRCDPISGHTALYWYRQSLGQGLEFLIYFQGNSAPDKSGLPSDRFSAERTGGSVSTLTIQRTQQEDSAVYLCASSLGLAGGGTGELFFGEGSRLTVL.

This clone has just one count. The J gene is TRBJ2-3, the V gene TRBV5-6; 11 positions match TRBD2. Trimming at V came to 5 bases and at J to 2 bases, leaving 1 base not matched to a gene. In germline, CDR1 is SGHDT, CDR2 YYEEEE. This CDR3 contains 14 residues. The CDR3 region has the DNA TGTGCCAGCAGGACTAGCGGGAACACAGATACGCAGTATTTT. Protein product: CASRTSGNTDTQYF.

This chain uses TRBV27 with TRBJ1-1; no clear D. CDR3 length equals 13 residues. V was clipped by 5 bases and J by 2 bases, with 9 bases between them. Germline CDR1 MNHEY, CDR2 SMNVEV (reference sequence). DNA for the CDR3: TGTGCCAGCAGTCCGTGGGCTAACACTGAAGCTTTCTTT. This encodes CASSPWANTEAFF.

The chain couples TRBV12-3 or TRBV12-4 to TRBJ2-1; D possibly corresponds to TRBD2 (5 bases). This CDR3 contains 13 residues. The ends were cut back, 5 bases at V and 2 bases at J, with 7 bases in the middle. In DNA form, the CDR3 reads TGTGCCAGCAGTGGGAGCACCTACAATGAGCAGTTCTTC. This gives the protein CASSGSTYNEQFF.

The chain carries TRBV3-1 (or the pseudogene TRBV3-2) and TRBJ1-2; 8 bases are a match to TRBD1. V was pared by 1 base and J by 4 bases, with 2 bases of the junction left unmatched. The germline V gene encodes CDR1 LGHDT and CDR2 YNNKEL (reference sequence). CDR3 length equals 14 residues. CDR3: CASSQGDRFYGYTF. The DNA of the CDR3 is TGTGCCAGCAGCCAAGGGGACAGGTTCTATGGCTACACCTTC.

This chain links TRBV7-3 with TRBJ1-2; D possibly corresponds to TRBD1 (5 bases). This CDR3 contains 15 residues. Germline-derived CDR1 and CDR2 are SGHTA and FQGTGA. Trimming removed 5 bases at V and 2 bases at J, with 15 bases between. The CDR3 sequence is CASSPTPTANYGYTF. The CDR3 bases are TGTGCCAGCAGCCCCACCCCGACAGCGAACTATGGCTACACCTTC. Complete variable domain (other parts from reference TRBV7-3 and TRBJ1-2): GAGVSQTPSNKVTEKGKYVELRCDPISGHTALYWYRQSLGQGPEFLIYFQGTGAADDSGLPNDRFFAVRPEGSVSTLKIQRTERGDSAVYLCASSPTPTANYGYTFGSGTRLTVV.

The rearrangement joins TRBV29-1 to TRBJ1-2; 7 bases agree with TRBD1. Trimming at V came to 0 bases and at J to 0 bases, leaving 4 bases not matched to a gene. The CDR3 extends over 15 amino acids. Germline loops: CDR1 SQVTM, CDR2 ANQGSEA. The CDR3 DNA reads TGCAGCGTTGAAGATAGGGGGACAGCTAACTATGGCTACACCTTC. Encoded protein: CSVEDRGTANYGYTF.

The rearrangement uses TRBV5-5 and TRBJ1-6; the match to TRBD1 covers 9 bases. From germline, CDR1 is SGHKS and CDR2 YYEKEE (reference sequence). Trimming removed 1 base from V and 10 bases from J; junction bases left unmatched: 15. This CDR3 has 18 residues. CDR3 sequence: CASSLIVPTGTGYSPLHF. CDR3 sequence (DNA): TGTGCCAGCAGCTTGATAGTACCCACCGGGACAGGGTACTCACCCCTCCACTTT.

V usage is TRBV5-1 and J usage is TRBJ2-4; TRBD1 agrees at 8 bases. J lost 0 bases, V lost 3 bases, and 5 bases had no gene match. The CDR3 totals 16 residues. CDR1 is SGHRS, CDR2 YFSETQ, per germline. The CDR3 region is CASSSGQGLAKNIQYF. The CDR3 nucleotides read TGCGCCAGCAGCTCTGGACAGGGACTAGCCAAAAACATTCAGTACTTC.

V and J are TRBV19 and TRBJ2-2, with D possibly being TRBD2 (6 bases). CDR3 length equals 15 residues. Germline V lookup: CDR1 LNHDA, CDR2 SQIVND (reference sequence). The V end was cut by 8 bases, the J end by 5 bases, with 18 bases between. In DNA form, the CDR3 reads TGTGCCAGTGCCGGGACTCTCACGAGAACCGGGGAGCTGTTTTTT. Its translation is CASAGTLTRTGELFF.

This clone was seen just once. This rearrangement joins TRBV20-1 to TRBJ1-1; D remains unclear. Germline values: CDR1 DFQATT, CDR2 SNEGSKA (reference sequence). The CDR3 extends over 11 amino acids. The CDR3 loop is CSYSRNTEAFF. The CDR3 DNA sequence: TGCAGCTACTCTCGGAACACTGAAGCTTTCTTT.

This chain connects TRBV30 to TRBJ2-1; 7 nucleotides agree with TRBD2. The CDR3 consists of 13 residues. Trimming removed 0 bases from V and 8 bases from J; junction bases left unmatched: 4. Germline V gene lookup returns CDR1 GTSNPN and CDR2 SVGIG (reference sequence). CDR3 bases: TGTGCCTGGAGTGTACAACTAGCGCATGAGCAGTTCTTC. Its translation is CAWSVQLAHEQFF.